The 23 T cell receptor beta chains listed next were all sequenced from one sample in a study of cytomegalovirus exposure and HLA in healthy donors. Repertoires were generated with immunoSEQ multiplex PCR, while TCRdb's copy carries only in-frame clones and drops some. Of 200,000 to 250,000 clones in the sample, 90% to 95% were seen once. The material sequenced was PBMCs. Receptors originate from a young woman in good health and CMV-seronegative.

The chain uses TRBV29-1 and TRBJ2-1, with D hard to call. This CDR3 is built from 11 residues. Germline CDR1 reads SQVTM; CDR2 reads ANQGSEA. The V end was cut by 3 bases, the J end by 8 bases, with 8 bases between. The CDR3 DNA follows: TGCAGCGTTGAGAACCAGGATGAGCAGTTCTTC. It yields the protein CSVENQDEQFF.

This chain joins TRBV28 and TRBJ1-1, with D possibly being TRBD1 (6 bases). The germline V gene has CDR1 MDHEN and CDR2 SYDVKM. Trimming cost V 6 bases and J 7 bases, with 12 bases left between them. The CDR3 contains 12 residues. CDR3: CASRDSPREAFF. CDR3 sequence (DNA): TGTGCCAGCAGGGACAGTCCTCGTGAAGCTTTCTTT.

The chain links TRBV11-2 to TRBJ2-1, with 10 positions matching TRBD2. Germline values: CDR1 SGHAT, CDR2 FQNNGV. Trimming at V came to 5 bases and at J to 4 bases, leaving 5 bases not matched to a gene. CDR3 size: 15 residues. The CDR3 region is CASSPGLAAYNEQFF. The CDR3 nucleotides are TGTGCCAGCAGCCCAGGACTAGCGGCTTACAATGAGCAGTTCTTC.

V gene TRBV5-6 combines with J gene TRBJ1-1; 9 positions match TRBD1. This CDR3 has 17 amino acids. The J segment lost 3 bases and the V segment lost 2 bases, leaving 11 bases of the junction unmatched. Germline CDR1 and CDR2: SGHDT and YYEEEE. CDR3 nucleotides: TGTGCCAGCAGCTTCCCCCTGCCGGGACAGGGATACACTGAAGCTTTCTTT. It codes for CASSFPLPGQGYTEAFF.

The rearrangement uses TRBV27 and TRBJ1-2; the D gene is possibly TRBD1 (6 bases). There are 12 residues in the CDR3. V lost 4 bases to trimming and J lost 8 bases, with 11 bases between them. Germline values: CDR1 MNHEY, CDR2 SMNVEV (reference sequence). The CDR3 loop reads CASSSQGRGYTF. For the CDR3, the DNA is TGTGCCAGCAGTTCCCAGGGGAGAGGCTACACCTTC.

The chain combines TRBV10-1 with TRBJ2-3; the match to TRBD1 covers 9 bases. V gave up 3 bases and J gave up 3 bases; unmatched junction bases: 10. Per germline, CDR1 WNHNN and CDR2 SYGVQD (reference sequence). The CDR3 consists of 17 residues. CDR3: CASSDLRGDRATDTQYF. The CDR3 DNA reads as TGCGCCAGCAGTGACTTAAGGGGGGACAGGGCAACAGATACGCAGTATTTT.

The CDR3 is CASSSPGQNNQPQHF. In nucleotides, the CDR3 is TGTGCCAGCAGTTCCCCTGGACAGAACAATCAGCCCCAGCATTTT. V and J are TRBV28 and TRBJ1-5, with D perhaps matching TRBD1 (6 bases). Looked up from germline, CDR1 is MDHEN and CDR2 is SYDVKM. This CDR3 spans 15 amino acids. With 4 bases removed from V and 3 bases from J, the gap between germline ends came to 13 bases.

The genes are TRBV5-4 and TRBJ2-3; the D is unclear. Trimming removed 0 bases from V and 0 bases from J, with 5 bases in between. The CDR3 extends over 14 amino acids. Germline assignment: CDR1 SGHNT and CDR2 YYREEE (reference sequence). CDR3 bases: TGTGCCAGCAGCTTGGACATTAGCACAGATACGCAGTATTTT. Translated, it gives CASSLDISTDTQYF.

The chain couples TRBV29-1 to TRBJ2-2, with D perhaps matching TRBD2 (6 bases). CDR3 length: 13 residues. V was clipped by 4 bases and J by 7 bases, with 13 bases between them. Germline loops: CDR1 SQVTM, CDR2 ANQGSEA. DNA for the CDR3: TGCAGCGTTGTGGTCGTGGGGGGCGGGGAGCTGTTTTTT. Encoded protein: CSVVVVGGGELFF.

The chain links TRBV10-1 to TRBJ2-4; 11 positions match TRBD1. CDR1 is WNHNN and CDR2 is SYGVQD in the germline V gene (reference sequence). V shed 4 bases, J shed 6 bases, and the junction held 5 bases outside the gene matches. The CDR3 spans 15 residues. CDR3: CASSADRGRRNIQYF. CDR3 in DNA: TGCGCCAGCAGTGCGGACAGGGGGCGTCGAAACATTCAGTACTTC.

The V and J genes are TRBV9 and TRBJ2-1; weak D call: TRBD2 (5 bases). The CDR3 has 14 amino acids. Germline V lookup: CDR1 SGDLS, CDR2 YYNGEE. V lost 3 bases to trimming and J lost 4 bases, with 11 bases between them. The CDR3 region has the DNA TGTGCCAGCAGCGACCCGGGAAGATACAATGAGCAGTTCTTC. This codes for CASSDPGRYNEQFF. Together with reference TRBV9 and TRBJ2-1, the CDR3 gives the full variable domain: DSGVTQTPKHLITATGQRVTLRCSPRSGDLSVYWYQQSLDQGLQFLIQYYNGEERAKGNILERFSAQQFPDLHSELNLSSLELGDSALYFCASSDPGRYNEQFFGPGTRLTVL.

The chain employs TRBV11-2 and TRBJ2-1; the match to TRBD2 covers 7 bases. The CDR3 is made up of 17 amino acids. The germline V gene encodes CDR1 SGHAT and CDR2 FQNNGV. The V gene end was trimmed by 1 base and the J gene end by 1 base; junction bases not matched to a gene: 7. CDR3 protein: CASSLAGAGESYNEQFF. In nucleotides, the CDR3 is TGTGCCAGCAGCTTAGCCGGGGCGGGAGAGTCCTACAATGAGCAGTTCTTC.

This chain links TRBV6-5 with TRBJ2-7; perhaps TRBD2 as D (6 bases). This CDR3 is built from 15 residues. Per germline, CDR1 MNHEY and CDR2 SVGAGI. The germline V and J ends were trimmed by 5 bases and 2 bases, with 16 bases remaining between them. CDR3 nucleotide sequence: TGTGCCAGCAGTCTAATTGGGGGGACGCCCTACGAGCAGTACTTC. Amino acid sequence: CASSLIGGTPYEQYF.

This chain joins TRBV9 and TRBJ2-7; 7 nucleotides match TRBD2. The V gene end was trimmed by 2 bases and the J gene end by 1 base; junction bases not matched to a gene: 3. CDR1 is SGDLS, CDR2 YYNGEE, per germline. CDR3 length: 14 residues. The CDR3 sequence: CASSVAAGSYEQYF. The DNA of the CDR3 is TGTGCCAGCAGCGTTGCAGCGGGGTCCTACGAGCAGTACTTC.

This clone was recorded only once. The J gene is TRBJ2-2, the V gene TRBV7-6, with TRBD2 as a possible D gene (5 bases). The CDR3 is made up of 11 amino acids. V was clipped by 5 bases and J by 8 bases, with 6 bases between them. CDR1 is SGHVS and CDR2 is FNYEAQ in the germline V gene. The CDR3 sequence is CASSRGGELFF. CDR3 DNA sequence: TGTGCCAGCAGCCGAGGGGGGGAGCTGTTTTTT.

The chain couples TRBV9 to TRBJ2-4; 8 bases agree with TRBD1. The CDR3 is 16 amino acids. Germline CDR1 and CDR2: SGDLS and YYNGEE. Germline trimming cut 4 bases from V and 0 bases from J; bases unmatched to any gene: 6. The CDR3 here is CASSQGAELAKNIQYF. In nucleotides, the CDR3 is TGTGCCAGCAGCCAGGGGGCGGAACTAGCCAAAAACATTCAGTACTTC.

The chain is built from TRBV10-3 and TRBJ2-7; no definite D call. Germline V gene lookup returns CDR1 ENHRY and CDR2 SYGVKD. This CDR3 has 14 residues. The ends were cut back, 7 bases at V and 1 base at J, with 14 bases in the middle. The CDR3 spells CAITRTESSYEQYF. DNA for the CDR3: TGTGCCATCACCCGTACCGAGTCGTCCTACGAGCAGTACTTC.

The chain has TRBV27 and TRBJ2-7; D is perhaps TRBD1 (6 bases). The CDR3 totals 14 residues. V lost 3 bases and J 5 bases, leaving 14 bases between the germline ends. Per germline, CDR1 MNHEY and CDR2 SMNVEV (reference sequence). For the CDR3, the DNA is TGTGCCAGCAGTTTGGGGCAGGGGTACCACGAGCAGTACTTC. Translated: CASSLGQGYHEQYF.

The rearrangement uses TRBV5-1 and TRBJ1-6; 10 bases agree with TRBD1. The V segment lost 0 bases and the J segment 9 bases; nucleotides outside the gene matches: 3. The CDR3 is 15 residues long. Germline CDR1 and CDR2: SGHRS and YFSETQ. CDR3 protein: CASSLEGQGSSPLHF. The CDR3, as DNA: TGCGCCAGCAGCTTGGAGGGACAGGGGTCTTCACCCCTCCACTTT. The entire variable domain, with the rest obtained from reference TRBV5-1 and TRBJ1-6, is as follows: KAGVTQTPRYLIKTRGQQVTLSCSPISGHRSVSWYQQTPGQGLQFLFEYFSETQRNKGNFPGRFSGRQFSNSRSEMNVSTLELGDSALYLCASSLEGQGSSPLHFGNGTRLTVT.

This clone was seen just once. CDR3 nucleotides: TGTGCCAGCAGCTTGGTAGCGGGAGGGGGGAATGAGCAGTTCTTC. Translation gives CASSLVAGGGNEQFF. The chain has TRBV5-6 and TRBJ2-1, with 11 bases matching TRBD2. After removal of 0 bases from V and 7 bases from J, the junction contained 3 bases not matched to a gene. This CDR3 comprises 15 residues. Germline values: CDR1 SGHDT, CDR2 YYEEEE.

The rearrangement uses TRBV7-8 and TRBJ2-3, with D tentatively TRBD2 (5 bases). Germline assignment: CDR1 SGHVS and CDR2 FQNEAQ. The V gene lost 8 bases and the J gene lost 2 bases, with 14 bases spanning the gap. CDR3 length: 14 amino acids. The CDR3 DNA reads TGTGCCAGCGGGAGAATGTGGGTCACAGATACGCAGTATTTT. This encodes CASGRMWVTDTQYF.

CDR3 coding DNA: TGTGCCAGCAGCCGAAACGGCGGGGACAACACTGAAGCTTTCTTT. It specifies CASSRNGGDNTEAFF. This chain links TRBV6-1 with TRBJ1-1, with D maybe TRBD1 (5 bases). Germline V gene lookup returns CDR1 MNHNS and CDR2 SASEGT. V was shortened by 6 bases and J by 2 bases, with 16 bases between the two germline ends. This CDR3 is built from 15 residues.

The chain combines TRBV6-5 with TRBJ2-7, with D tentatively TRBD2 (5 bases). Germline V CDR1 and CDR2: MNHEY, SVGAGI. V lost 0 bases to trimming and J lost 3 bases, with 12 bases between them. The CDR3 spans 15 residues. This CDR3 reads CASSYSVYEGYEQYF. The CDR3, as DNA: TGTGCCAGCAGTTACTCGGTTTATGAGGGCTACGAGCAGTACTTC.